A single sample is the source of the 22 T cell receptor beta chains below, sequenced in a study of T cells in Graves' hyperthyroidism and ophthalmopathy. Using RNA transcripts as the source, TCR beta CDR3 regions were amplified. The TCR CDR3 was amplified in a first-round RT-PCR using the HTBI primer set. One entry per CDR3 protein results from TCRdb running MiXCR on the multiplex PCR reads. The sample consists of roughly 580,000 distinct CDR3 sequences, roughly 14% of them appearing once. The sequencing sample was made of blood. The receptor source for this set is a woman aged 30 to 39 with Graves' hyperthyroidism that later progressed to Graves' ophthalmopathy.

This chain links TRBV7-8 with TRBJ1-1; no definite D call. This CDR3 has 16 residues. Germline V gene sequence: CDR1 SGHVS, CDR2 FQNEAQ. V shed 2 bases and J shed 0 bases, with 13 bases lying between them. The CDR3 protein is CASSLRRIKMNTEAFF. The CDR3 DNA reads TGTGCCAGCAGCTTACGAAGAATTAAAATGAACACTGAAGCTTTCTTT.

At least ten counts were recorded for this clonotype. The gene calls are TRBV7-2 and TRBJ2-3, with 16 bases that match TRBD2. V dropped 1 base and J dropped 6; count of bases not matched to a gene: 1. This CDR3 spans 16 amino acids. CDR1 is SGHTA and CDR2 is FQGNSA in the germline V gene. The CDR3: CASSLGGLAGGDTQYF. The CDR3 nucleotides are TGTGCCAGCAGCTTAGGGGGACTAGCGGGAGGGGATACGCAGTATTTT.

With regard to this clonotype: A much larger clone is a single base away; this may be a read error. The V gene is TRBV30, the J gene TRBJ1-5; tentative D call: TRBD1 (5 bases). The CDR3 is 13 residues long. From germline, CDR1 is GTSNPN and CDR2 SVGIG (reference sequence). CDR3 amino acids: CAWRPQGYQPRHF. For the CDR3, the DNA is TGTGCCTGGAGACCTCAGGGATATCAGCCCCGGCATTTT.

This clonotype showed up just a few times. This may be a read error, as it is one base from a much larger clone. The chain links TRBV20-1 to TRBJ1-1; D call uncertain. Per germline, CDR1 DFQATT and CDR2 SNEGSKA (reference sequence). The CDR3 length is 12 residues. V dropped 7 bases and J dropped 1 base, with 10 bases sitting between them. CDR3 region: CSVREANTEAFF. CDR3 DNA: TGCAGTGTGAGGGAGGCGAACACTGAAGCTTTCTTT.

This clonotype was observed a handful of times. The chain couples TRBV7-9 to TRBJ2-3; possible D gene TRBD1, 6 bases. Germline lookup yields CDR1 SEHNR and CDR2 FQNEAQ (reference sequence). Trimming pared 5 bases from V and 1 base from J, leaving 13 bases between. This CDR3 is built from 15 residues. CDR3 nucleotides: TGTGCCAGCAGCCCCAGGGGTGCGGGCACAGATACGCAGTATTTT. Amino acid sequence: CASSPRGAGTDTQYF.

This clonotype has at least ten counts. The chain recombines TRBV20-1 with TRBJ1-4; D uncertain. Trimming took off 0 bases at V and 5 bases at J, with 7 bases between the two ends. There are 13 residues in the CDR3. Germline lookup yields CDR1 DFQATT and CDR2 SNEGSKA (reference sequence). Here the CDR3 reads CSARDSANEKLFF. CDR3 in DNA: TGCAGTGCTAGAGATTCGGCGAATGAAAAACTGTTTTTT.

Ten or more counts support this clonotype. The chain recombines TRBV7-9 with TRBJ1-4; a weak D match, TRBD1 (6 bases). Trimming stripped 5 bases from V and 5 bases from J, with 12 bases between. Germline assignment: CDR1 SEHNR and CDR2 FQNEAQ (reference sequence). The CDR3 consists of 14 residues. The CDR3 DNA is TGTGCCAGCAGCAGGGGGACAAGGAATGAAAAACTGTTTTTT. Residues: CASSRGTRNEKLFF. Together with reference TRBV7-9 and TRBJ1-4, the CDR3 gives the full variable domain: DTGVSQNPRHKITKRGQNVTFRCDPISEHNRLYWYRQTLGQGPEFLTYFQNEAQLEKSRLLSDRFSAERPKGSFSTLEIQRTEQGDSAMYLCASSRGTRNEKLFFGSGTQLSVL.

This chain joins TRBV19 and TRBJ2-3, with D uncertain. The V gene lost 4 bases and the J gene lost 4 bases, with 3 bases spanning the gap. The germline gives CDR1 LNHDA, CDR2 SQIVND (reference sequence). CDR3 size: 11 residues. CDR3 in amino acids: CASSKADTQYF. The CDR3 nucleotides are TGTGCCAGTAGTAAAGCAGATACGCAGTATTTT.

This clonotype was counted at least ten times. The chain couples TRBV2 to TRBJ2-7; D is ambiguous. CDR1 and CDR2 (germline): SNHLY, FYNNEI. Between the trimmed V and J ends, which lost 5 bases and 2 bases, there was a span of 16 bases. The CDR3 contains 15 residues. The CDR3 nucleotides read TGTGCCAGCAGTCCGGGCCCCCCCCCAACCTACGAGCAGTACTTC. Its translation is CASSPGPPPTYEQYF. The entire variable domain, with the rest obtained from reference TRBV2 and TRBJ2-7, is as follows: EPEVTQTPSHQVTQMGQEVILRCVPISNHLYFYWYRQILGQKVEFLVSFYNNEISEKSEIFDDQFSVERPDGSNFTLKIRSTKLEDSAMYFCASSPGPPPTYEQYFGPGTRLTVT.

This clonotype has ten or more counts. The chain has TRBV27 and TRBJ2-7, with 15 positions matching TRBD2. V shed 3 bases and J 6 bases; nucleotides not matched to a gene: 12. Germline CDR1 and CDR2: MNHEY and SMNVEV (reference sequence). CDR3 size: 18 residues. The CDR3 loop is CASSFFSGLAGGLGEQYF. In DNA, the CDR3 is TGTGCCAGCAGTTTCTTCTCTGGACTAGCGGGAGGGCTAGGCGAGCAGTACTTC.

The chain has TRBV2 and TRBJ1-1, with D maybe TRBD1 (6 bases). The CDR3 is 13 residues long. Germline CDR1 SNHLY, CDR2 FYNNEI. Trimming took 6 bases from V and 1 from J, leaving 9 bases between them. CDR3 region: CASRRGGNTEAFF. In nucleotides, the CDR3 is TGTGCCAGCAGGAGGGGGGGGAACACTGAAGCTTTCTTT.

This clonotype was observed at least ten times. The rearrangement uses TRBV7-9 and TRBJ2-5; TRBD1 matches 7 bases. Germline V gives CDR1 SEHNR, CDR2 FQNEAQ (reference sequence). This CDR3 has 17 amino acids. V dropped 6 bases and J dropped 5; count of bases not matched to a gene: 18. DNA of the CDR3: TGTGCCAGCAGGTTAACCCATACAGGGGTGGTTACGGAGACCCAGTACTTC. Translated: CASRLTHTGVVTETQYF.

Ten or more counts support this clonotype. This CDR3 reads CATSDSGTQGYEQYF. CDR3 DNA: TGTGCCACCAGTGATTCCGGGACTCAGGGATACGAGCAGTACTTC. The gene calls are TRBV24-1 and TRBJ2-7; possible D gene TRBD2, 6 bases. This CDR3 is built from 15 residues. V lost 2 bases to trimming and J lost 4 bases, with 14 bases between them. CDR1 KGHDR and CDR2 SFDVKD come from the germline V gene.

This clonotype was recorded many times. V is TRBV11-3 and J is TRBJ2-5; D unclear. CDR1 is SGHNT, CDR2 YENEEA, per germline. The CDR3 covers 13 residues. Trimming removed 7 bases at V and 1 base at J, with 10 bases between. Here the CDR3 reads CASNGRAQETQYF. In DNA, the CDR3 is TGTGCCAGCAACGGACGGGCCCAAGAGACCCAGTACTTC. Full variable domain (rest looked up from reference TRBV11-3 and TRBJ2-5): EAGVVQSPRYKIIEKKQPVAFWCNPISGHNTLYWYLQNLGQGPELLIRYENEEAVDDSQLPKDRFSAERLKGVDSTLKIQPAELGDSAVYLCASNGRAQETQYFGPGTRLLVL.

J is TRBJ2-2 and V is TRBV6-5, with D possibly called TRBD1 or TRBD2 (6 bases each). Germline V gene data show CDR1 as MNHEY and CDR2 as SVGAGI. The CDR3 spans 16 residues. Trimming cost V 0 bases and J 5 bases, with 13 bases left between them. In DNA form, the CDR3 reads TGTGCCAGCAGTTACTCGATCGGGGGCGGTACCGGGGAGCTGTTTTTT. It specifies CASSYSIGGGTGELFF.

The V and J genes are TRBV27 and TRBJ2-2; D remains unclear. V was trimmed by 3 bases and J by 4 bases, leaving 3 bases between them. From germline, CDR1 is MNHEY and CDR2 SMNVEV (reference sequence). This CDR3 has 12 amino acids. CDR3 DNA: TGTGCCAGCAGTTTCGCCACCGGGGAGCTGTTTTTT. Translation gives CASSFATGELFF.

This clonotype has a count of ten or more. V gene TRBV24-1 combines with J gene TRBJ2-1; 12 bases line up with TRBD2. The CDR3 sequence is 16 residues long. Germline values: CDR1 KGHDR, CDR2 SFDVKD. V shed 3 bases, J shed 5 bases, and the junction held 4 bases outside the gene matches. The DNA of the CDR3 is TGTGCCACCAGTGATCGTCGACTAGCGGGAGACAATGAGCAGTTCTTC. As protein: CATSDRRLAGDNEQFF.

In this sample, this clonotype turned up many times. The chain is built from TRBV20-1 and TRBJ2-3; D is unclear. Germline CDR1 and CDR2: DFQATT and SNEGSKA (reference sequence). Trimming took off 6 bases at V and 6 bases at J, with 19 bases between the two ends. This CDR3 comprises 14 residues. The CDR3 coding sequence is TGCAGTGCCGCGAGGTTTGGCCCGGACGATACGCAGTATTTT. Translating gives CSAARFGPDDTQYF.

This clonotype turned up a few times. CDR3 residues: CSVRGLAGGPGTGELFF. Here the CDR3 DNA reads TGCAGCGTCCGCGGACTAGCGGGAGGGCCGGGCACCGGGGAGCTGTTTTTT. The genes are TRBV29-1 and TRBJ2-2; 15 nucleotides match TRBD2. The CDR3 has 17 residues. V gave up 6 bases and J gave up 4 bases; unmatched junction bases: 9. Looked up from germline, CDR1 is SQVTM and CDR2 is ANQGSEA.

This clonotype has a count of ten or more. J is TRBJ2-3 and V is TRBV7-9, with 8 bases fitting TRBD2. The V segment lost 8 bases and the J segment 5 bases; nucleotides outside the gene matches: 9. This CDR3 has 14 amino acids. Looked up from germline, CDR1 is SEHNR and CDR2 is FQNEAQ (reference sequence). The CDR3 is CASYQRELGDTQYF. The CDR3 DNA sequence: TGTGCCAGCTACCAGCGGGAGTTAGGAGATACGCAGTATTTT.

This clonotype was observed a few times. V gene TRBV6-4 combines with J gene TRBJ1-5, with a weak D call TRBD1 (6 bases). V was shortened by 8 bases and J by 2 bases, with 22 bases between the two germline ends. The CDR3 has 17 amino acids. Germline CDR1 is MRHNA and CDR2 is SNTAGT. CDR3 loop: CASPQNVGGGGNQPQHF. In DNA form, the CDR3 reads TGTGCCAGCCCCCAGAACGTCGGGGGGGGCGGCAATCAGCCCCAGCATTTT.

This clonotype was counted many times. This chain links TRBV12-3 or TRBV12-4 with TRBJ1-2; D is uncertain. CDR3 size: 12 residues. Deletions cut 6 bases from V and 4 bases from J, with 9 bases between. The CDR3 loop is CASSPLLYGYTF. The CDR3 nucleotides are TGTGCCAGCAGCCCCTTACTCTATGGCTACACCTTC.